What follows is one T cell receptor beta chain and its context. Its antigen is unknown. No base qualities exist here, and no much larger clone lies one base off it. CDR1 WSHSY and CDR2 SAAADI are derived from the germline V gene. The V end loses 5 bases and the J end loses 6 bases, and a stretch of 10 bases separates them. From its cysteine to its phenylalanine, the CDR3 spans 12 amino acids. Here the CDR3 DNA is all that survives: 36 bases in frame from base 1. Following the manufacturer's recommendations, the immunoSEQ kit was used to generate TCR beta libraries from genomic DNA. Library preparation used a first multiplex PCR with proprietary primers, then a second PCR adding unique barcodes, with bead cleanups after each round. A kit-provided positive control reaction and a negative control reaction were included in every sample batch. The final libraries underwent checking on an Agilent 4200 TapeStation D1000 ScreenTape, volumetric pooling, and quantification by qPCR. Sequencing ran on an Illumina NextSeq500 with a MidOutput 150-cycle cartridge, using 156 Read1 and 15 Index1 cycles with kit custom primers. The pooled library was loaded at around 1 pM with about 18% PhiX control spiked in. Per the source publication's procedure: The vendor-processed data were analyzed in R, and a clonotype was defined as all T cells that share the same CDR3 nucleotide sequence. For clone abundance analyses, frequencies were normalized to the 10,000 most abundant clones per sample. Before analysis, public T cell clones were removed, and these numbered fewer than five per sample on average. An abundance difference of at least 32-fold between compartments was the criterion for calling clonotypes tumor-enriched or baseline blood-enriched. A beta-binomial differential abundance model was used to identify clonotypes that expanded or contracted between blood time points. Tumor-blood repertoire similarity was measured with the Baroni-Urbani and Buser coefficient, and group comparisons used two-tailed Wilcoxon tests in R. TCRdb re-hosts the immuneACCESS table, in-frame sequences only. Its copies lack some clones; in the studies checked, an unresolved V gene accounts for under half of them, and the cause for the rest is not known. Clone size and the V and J calls come from that table; the DNA yielded D and trimming. The sample contains roughly 80,000 clones, approximately 83% of them found a single time. Together, the top ten hold 22% of the sample.

This sample's time point label indicates: blood 2 weeks post-SBRT. The treatment or condition label on this specimen signifies: 15 Gy SBRT to primary tumor, nephrectomy 4 weeks later. Serial peripheral blood from radiation-treated patients was sampled at baseline, 2 weeks and 4 weeks after SBRT to track tumor-enriched clonotypes. Every patient's renal cell carcinoma showed clear cell pathology. Genomic DNA for TCR sequencing was prepared using the QIAamp DNA Blood Mini Kit (Qiagen). The analyses included just those samples that passed every quality control check. The record originates from a study of radiation and T cells in renal cell carcinoma (dated by TCRdb to about 2020). As for the study more broadly: The samples were obtained from a clinical trial, where primary renal cell carcinomas were treated with 15 Gy stereotactic body radiation therapy and then removed by nephrectomy 4 weeks afterward. In total, fewer than 55 samples underwent TCR beta sequencing: around 25 tumors plus 27 peripheral blood samples. Across all 50 or so samples, 4,016,671 unique CDR3 nucleotide sequences encoding around 2,500,000 unique CDR3 amino acid sequences were identified. Findings and caveats that apply to the study as a whole: Tracking of blood repertoire dynamics stopped at approximately four weeks after treatment, with no follow-up past that point. No pretreatment tumor biopsies were available, so the baseline intratumoral presence of clonotypes could not be determined. The single-armed trial design could not address effects of radiation dose or scheduling on the TCR repertoire. Top tumor clonotypes rose in blood from baseline to 2 weeks post-radiation, then contracted by 4 weeks, suggesting transient expansion of tumor-resident clones.

The receptor's source is a woman aged 50 to 65 with renal cell carcinoma. Rearrangement joined TRBV10-2 to TRBJ1-1; the D gene cannot be named for sure. Sequences were derived from blood, sampled from a patient whose treatment included radiotherapy and nephrectomy. The DNA reads TGCGCCAGCAGTTCGGGGAGCTCTGAAGCTTTCTTT. The translation is CASSSGSSEAFF.